These 19 T cell receptor beta chains came from one sample sequenced in a study of metastatic and nonmetastatic thyroid tumors. Patients underwent thyroid surgery, and none had received any treatment before it. Using MiXCR, TCRdb re-called clones from the PCR reads. Counted here are fewer than 25,000 clones, around 29% occurring once; the ten biggest clones make up 11% to 15%. The material sequenced was blood. The receptors here all came from a female donor with papillary thyroid cancer or a benign thyroid nodule (not recorded which). Some clones in this sample may be carry-over from other donors' samples.

There are many counts of this clone. The chain uses TRBV24-1 and TRBJ2-3; possibly TRBD2 for D (6 bases). The CDR3 contains 17 residues. Trimming removed 6 bases at V and 1 base at J, with 19 bases between. The V gene's germline CDR1 is KGHDR and CDR2 SFDVKD. CDR3 amino acids: CATSPDFGGLGTDTQYF. The CDR3 DNA is TGTGCCACCAGTCCCGATTTCGGGGGTCTTGGCACAGATACGCAGTATTTT.

This clone was counted many times. CDR3 amino acids: CASSRDRGSGYTF. The CDR3 nucleotides read TGTGCCAGCAGCCGTGACAGGGGATCTGGCTACACCTTC. The chain recombines TRBV5-4 with TRBJ1-2; 8 nucleotides align to TRBD1. The J segment lost 7 bases and the V segment lost 4 bases, leaving 6 bases of the junction unmatched. The CDR3 totals 13 residues. Per germline, CDR1 SGHNT and CDR2 YYREEE (reference sequence).

The V gene is TRBV13, the J gene TRBJ2-2; TRBD2 agrees at 7 bases. CDR3 length: 16 amino acids. The ends lost 2 bases at V and 4 bases at J; junction bases unmatched: 7. Germline V lookup: CDR1 PRHDT, CDR2 FYEKMQ (reference sequence). Here the CDR3 reads CASSLTAGMVTGELFF. CDR3 in DNA: TGTGCCAGCAGCTTAACAGCGGGGATGGTCACCGGGGAGCTGTTTTTT.

The rearrangement uses TRBV18 and TRBJ1-6; a possible D gene is TRBD1 (5 bases). The germline V gene has CDR1 KGHSH and CDR2 LQKENI. The CDR3 has 20 amino acids. Deletions cut 6 bases from V and 3 bases from J, with 27 bases between. The DNA of the CDR3 is TGTGCCAGCTCGCAGACCGGGAGAACAGGCACGGGCCTCTATAATTCACCCCTCCACTTT. Encoded protein: CASSQTGRTGTGLYNSPLHF.

By share, this clone counts as medium-sized. V and J are TRBV6-4 and TRBJ2-6, with a weak D call TRBD2 (5 bases). V was trimmed by 2 bases and J by 3 bases, leaving 8 bases between them. This CDR3 is built from 15 residues. The germline V gene encodes CDR1 MRHNA and CDR2 SNTAGT. The CDR3 region has the DNA TGTGCCAGCAGTGACCACGGGGATGGGGCCAACGTCCTGACTTTC. Residues: CASSDHGDGANVLTF.

The chain joins TRBV7-2 to TRBJ1-5; TRBD1 matches at 7 bases. Germline V gene lookup returns CDR1 SGHTA and CDR2 FQGNSA. The V segment lost 5 bases and the J segment 4 bases; nucleotides outside the gene matches: 8. The CDR3 spans 15 residues. The CDR3 region is CASSGDRAANQPQHF. CDR3 nucleotide sequence: TGTGCCAGCAGCGGTGACAGGGCGGCTAATCAGCCCCAGCATTTT.

A note on this clone: Other DNA sequences in the sample encode the same CDR3. The chain joins TRBV10-3 to TRBJ2-7, with TRBD2 matching 7 bases. V lost 9 bases to trimming and J lost 4 bases; unmatched junction nucleotides: 9. The CDR3 is 13 residues long. Germline V lookup: CDR1 ENHRY, CDR2 SYGVKD. The CDR3, as DNA: TGTGCCATAAGCGGGACGGCCGGATACGAGCAGTACTTC. It specifies CAISGTAGYEQYF.

Relative to its sample, this clone is medium-sized. The chain has TRBV6-2 or TRBV6-3 and TRBJ2-2; D is possibly TRBD2 (5 bases). The V and J ends lost 0 bases and 2 bases respectively, with 10 bases between them. The CDR3 loop spans 16 amino acids. The germline V gene encodes CDR1 MNHEY and CDR2 SVGEGT. In nucleotides, the CDR3 is TGTGCCAGCAGTTACTCCCGGAGGACCAACACCGGGGAGCTGTTTTTT. As protein: CASSYSRRTNTGELFF.

At least ten counts were recorded for this clone. The V and J genes are TRBV5-1 and TRBJ2-6; 10 bases fit TRBD1. From germline, CDR1 is SGHRS and CDR2 YFSETQ. The CDR3 totals 18 residues. J lost 3 bases, V lost 4 bases, and 10 bases had no gene match. In DNA form, the CDR3 reads TGCGCCAGCAGCATGAACCGACAGGGGGCGCTTGGGGCCAACGTCCTGACTTTC. This sequence encodes CASSMNRQGALGANVLTF.

The genes are TRBV19 and TRBJ2-1, with no clear D. The CDR3 extends over 15 amino acids. The V end was cut by 0 bases, the J end by 0 bases, with 6 bases between. Per germline, CDR1 LNHDA and CDR2 SQIVND (reference sequence). DNA of the CDR3: TGTGCCAGTAGTATAGACTGGAGCTCCTACAATGAGCAGTTCTTC. Encoded protein: CASSIDWSSYNEQFF. Filled out from reference TRBV19 and TRBJ2-1, the complete variable domain reads DGGITQSPKYLFRKEGQNVTLSCEQNLNHDAMYWYRQDPGQGLRLIYYSQIVNDFQKGDIAEGYSVSREKKESFPLTVTSAQKNPTAFYLCASSIDWSSYNEQFFGPGTRLTVL.

This clone was recorded at least ten times. The chain recombines TRBV19 with TRBJ2-5, with D possibly being TRBD2 (6 bases). The CDR3 is 13 amino acids. Trimming left V 5 bases short and J 1 base short, with 8 bases between. In germline, CDR1 is LNHDA, CDR2 SQIVND (reference sequence). The CDR3, as DNA: TGTGCCAGTAGTTGGGACTTCCAAGAGACCCAGTACTTC. It yields the protein CASSWDFQETQYF. The entire variable domain, with the rest obtained from reference TRBV19 and TRBJ2-5, is as follows: DGGITQSPKYLFRKEGQNVTLSCEQNLNHDAMYWYRQDPGQGLRLIYYSQIVNDFQKGDIAEGYSVSREKKESFPLTVTSAQKNPTAFYLCASSWDFQETQYFGPGTRLLVL.

The gene calls are TRBV5-1 and TRBJ2-3; 8 bases line up with TRBD2. CDR3 length: 15 residues. V lost 5 bases and J lost 9; bases outside the gene matches: 14. The V gene's germline CDR1 is SGHRS and CDR2 YFSETQ. This CDR3 reads CASSLTSENSRTQYF. The CDR3 nucleotides read TGCGCCAGCAGTCTGACTAGCGAGAACTCGAGAACGCAGTATTTT.

This clone was observed at least ten times. CDR3 sequence (DNA): TGCAGTGCTAGAGATGGAAGCCCGGGGGACAGGGAAGCTTTCTTT. Encoded protein: CSARDGSPGDREAFF. J is TRBJ1-1 and V is TRBV20-1; TRBD1 matches 8 bases. Germline loops: CDR1 DFQATT, CDR2 SNEGSKA (reference sequence). After removal of 0 bases from V and 8 bases from J, the junction contained 11 bases not matched to a gene. The CDR3 sequence is 15 residues long.

This chain joins TRBV12-3 or TRBV12-4 and TRBJ2-7; D gene uncertain. Trimming shortened V by 0 bases and J by 2 bases, and 8 bases separated the two germline ends. There are 14 residues in the CDR3. CDR3 sequence (DNA): TGTGCCAGCAGTTTAGCCCCAGGAACCTACGAGCAGTACTTC. As protein: CASSLAPGTYEQYF.

This clone has a count of ten or more. The V and J genes are TRBV29-1 and TRBJ1-2, with D possibly being TRBD1 (5 bases). The CDR3 is 15 amino acids. The V gene lost 5 bases and the J gene lost 3 bases, with 19 bases spanning the gap. Germline CDR1 and CDR2: SQVTM and ANQGSEA. The CDR3 nucleotides read TGCAGCGTTTACAAAAGTGGGACGGCGGACTATGGCTACACCTTC. Its translation is CSVYKSGTADYGYTF.

The chain is built from TRBV7-8 and TRBJ1-1, with a possible D match to TRBD1 (5 bases). Germline V CDR1 and CDR2: SGHVS, FQNEAQ. There are 16 residues in the CDR3. Trimming took 4 bases from V and 2 from J, leaving 17 bases between them. This CDR3 reads CASSYGLGGFNTEAFF. The CDR3 region has the DNA TGTGCCAGCAGCTACGGACTGGGGGGTTTTAACACTGAAGCTTTCTTT.

This clone was seen at least ten times. The chain's CDR3 is CASSLLGLADTGELFF. CDR3 DNA: TGTGCCAGCAGTTTATTGGGACTAGCGGACACCGGGGAGCTGTTTTTT. V gene TRBV27 combines with J gene TRBJ2-2; TRBD2 matches 11 bases. The trim removed 1 base at V and 3 bases at J, leaving 1 base unmatched. Germline V lookup: CDR1 MNHEY, CDR2 SMNVEV (reference sequence). This CDR3 is built from 16 residues.

This clone is classed as medium-sized. The V call is TRBV15, the J call TRBJ1-1, with unresolved D. The CDR3 runs to 13 residues. Germline CDR1 and CDR2: LNHNV and YYDKDF (reference sequence). V was pared by 3 bases and J by 2 bases, with 7 bases between. The CDR3 here is CATSRPGNTEAFF. CDR3 DNA sequence: TGTGCCACCAGCAGGCCGGGTAACACTGAAGCTTTCTTT.

This clone is medium-sized (0.01 to 0.1%). The rearrangement uses TRBV6-2 or TRBV6-3 and TRBJ2-2, with a tentative D call TRBD2 (6 bases). Germline lookup yields CDR1 MNHEY and CDR2 SVGEGT. V lost 7 bases and J lost 1, with 16 bases in between. The CDR3 loop spans 16 amino acids. CDR3 loop: CASTPWGEMNTGELFF. For the CDR3, the DNA is TGTGCCAGCACCCCCTGGGGGGAAATGAACACCGGGGAGCTGTTTTTT.